A single sample is the source of the 29 T cell receptor beta chains below, sequenced in a study of T cells in Graves' hyperthyroidism and ophthalmopathy. From RNA transcripts, TCR beta CDR3 regions were amplified. A set of HTBI primers served as the primers for a first-round RT-PCR of the TCR CDR3. TCRdb re-analysed the multiplex PCR reads in MiXCR, keeping a single row per CDR3 protein. The data contain over 200,000 distinct CDR3 sequences, 14% to 15% of them seen just once; the ten biggest clones take up about an eighth. The material sequenced was blood. Source of these receptors: a woman aged 35 to 49 with Graves' hyperthyroidism that later progressed to Graves' ophthalmopathy.

This clonotype was detected ten times or more. The chain recombines TRBV4-1 with TRBJ1-4; 7 positions match TRBD1. Germline-derived CDR1 and CDR2 are MGHRA and YSYEKL. The trim removed 0 bases at V and 7 bases at J, leaving 11 bases unmatched. CDR3 length: 17 amino acids. The CDR3 is CASSQDGWWDSGEKLFF. The CDR3 region has the DNA TGCGCCAGCAGCCAAGATGGGTGGTGGGACAGCGGTGAAAAACTGTTTTTT.

This clonotype came up many times. The chain recombines TRBV29-1 with TRBJ2-2, with a weak D call TRBD2 (6 bases). This CDR3 has 13 residues. V lost 4 bases and J lost 6, with 12 bases in between. Germline CDR1 SQVTM, CDR2 ANQGSEA. The CDR3, as DNA: TGCAGCGTTGTGGGGAGGACCGCCGGGGAGCTGTTTTTT. This gives the protein CSVVGRTAGELFF.

This clonotype was seen ten or more times. The chain links TRBV14 to TRBJ2-7, with TRBD2 as a possible D gene (7 bases). V dropped 1 base and J dropped 5 bases, with 21 bases sitting between them. Looked up from germline, CDR1 is SGHDN and CDR2 is FVKESK. CDR3 length: 17 residues. The DNA for the CDR3 is TGTGCCAGCAGCCAAGCCCGCGGGGGCCGGACGTGGAACGAGCAGTACTTC. The encoded protein is CASSQARGGRTWNEQYF.

This clonotype has a count of ten or more. This chain uses TRBV20-1 with TRBJ2-5; D is ambiguous. Deletions cut 3 bases from V and 5 bases from J, with 13 bases between. CDR3 length: 13 residues. Germline CDR1 reads DFQATT; CDR2 reads SNEGSKA (reference sequence). CDR3: CSASPVVRETQYF. For the CDR3, the DNA is TGCAGTGCTAGTCCGGTAGTCCGGGAGACCCAGTACTTC.

This clonotype was detected ten times or more. The genes are TRBV11-2 and TRBJ2-1, with TRBD1 matching 7 bases. Germline values: CDR1 SGHAT, CDR2 FQNNGV. The V segment lost 2 bases and the J segment 3 bases; nucleotides outside the gene matches: 4. The CDR3 contains 15 residues. CDR3: CASSLRQGDYNEQFF. CDR3 nucleotides: TGTGCCAGCAGCTTACGACAGGGAGACTACAATGAGCAGTTCTTC.

Many counts were recorded for this clonotype. The V call is TRBV6-5, the J call TRBJ2-7, with 7 bases aligning to TRBD1. Germline V lookup: CDR1 MNHEY, CDR2 SVGAGI. The CDR3 contains 14 residues. J lost 2 bases, V lost 2 bases, and 3 bases had no gene match. The DNA for the CDR3 is TGTGCCAGCAGTTACAGCCAGGGGGCCTACGAGCAGTACTTC. The encoded protein is CASSYSQGAYEQYF.

This clonotype was detected many times. The chain is built from TRBV7-2 and TRBJ2-3; weak D call: TRBD2 (5 bases). The germline V and J ends were trimmed by 5 bases and 0 bases, with 15 bases remaining between them. From germline, CDR1 is SGHTA and CDR2 FQGNSA. The CDR3 has 16 residues. CDR3 loop: CASSPRRLASTDTQYF. DNA of the CDR3: TGTGCCAGCAGCCCGCGGCGGCTAGCTAGCACAGATACGCAGTATTTT.

The chain joins TRBV19 to TRBJ2-3; 13 bases line up with TRBD2. V shed 6 bases and J 7 bases; nucleotides not matched to a gene: 4. The length of the CDR3 is 14 residues. The germline V gene encodes CDR1 LNHDA and CDR2 SQIVND (reference sequence). DNA for the CDR3: TGTGCCAGTAGCGGACTAGCGGGAGTTTATACGCAGTATTTT. This sequence encodes CASSGLAGVYTQYF.

The V and J genes are TRBV20-1 and TRBJ2-3; 9 bases match TRBD2. The CDR3 runs 15 residues. J gave up 3 bases and V 6 bases, and 10 bases lay outside the gene matches. Germline CDR1 is DFQATT and CDR2 is SNEGSKA (reference sequence). CDR3 DNA sequence: TGCAGTGCACAGAGGACTAGCGAGAAGACAGATACGCAGTATTTT. Translation gives CSAQRTSEKTDTQYF.

This clonotype has a count of ten or more. The rearrangement uses TRBV20-1 and TRBJ2-1, with 13 bases matching TRBD2. V lost 5 bases and J lost 8; bases outside the gene matches: 12. Germline assignment: CDR1 DFQATT and CDR2 SNEGSKA (reference sequence). The CDR3 contains 16 residues. The CDR3 DNA sequence: TGCAGTGCTCCCTCCCGGACTAGCGGGAGCGGCCATGAGCAGTTCTTC. Translating gives CSAPSRTSGSGHEQFF.

The chain carries TRBV20-1 and TRBJ2-5; D possibly corresponds to TRBD2 (6 bases). Deletions cut 2 bases from V and 9 bases from J, with 13 bases between. This CDR3 spans 12 amino acids. The germline V gene encodes CDR1 DFQATT and CDR2 SNEGSKA (reference sequence). CDR3 bases: TGCAGTGCTAGACGGCCCTCGGGGGCCCAGTACTTC. Encoded protein: CSARRPSGAQYF.

A few counts support this clonotype. Being one base from a much bigger clone, this may be a read error. This chain joins TRBV3-1 and TRBJ1-6; D uncertain. V shed 1 base and J shed 13 bases, with 8 bases lying between them. Germline-derived CDR1 and CDR2 are LGHDT and YNNKEL (reference sequence). The CDR3 is 12 residues long. The CDR3 loop reads CASSQGVRPLHF. For the CDR3, the DNA is TGTGCCAGCAGCCAAGGAGTGAGGCCCCTCCACTTT.

Many counts were recorded for this clonotype. The chain joins TRBV20-1 to TRBJ2-7; 10 positions match TRBD1. J was trimmed by 5 bases and V by 1 base; bases with no gene match: 11. Germline assignment: CDR1 DFQATT and CDR2 SNEGSKA (reference sequence). The length of the CDR3 is 16 residues. DNA of the CDR3: TGCAGTGCTAGAGTCCACCCGGGACAGGGGCAACACGAGCAGTACTTC. Its protein product is CSARVHPGQGQHEQYF.

The chain joins TRBV20-1 to TRBJ2-4; a possible D gene is TRBD2 (5 bases). The CDR3 extends over 16 amino acids. Germline-derived CDR1 and CDR2 are DFQATT and SNEGSKA (reference sequence). The V gene lost 0 bases and the J gene lost 0 bases, with 12 bases spanning the gap. The CDR3 region has the DNA TGCAGTGCTAGAGATTTTGAGGGCTTAGCCAAAAACATTCAGTACTTC. It encodes CSARDFEGLAKNIQYF.

This clonotype was seen more than once but under ten times. The chain carries TRBV4-1 and TRBJ1-5; no firm D call. V lost 4 bases, J lost 5 bases, and 21 bases lay in between. Germline CDR1 is MGHRA and CDR2 is YSYEKL. The CDR3 runs 17 residues. CDR3 bases: TGCGCCAGCAGCCTCGACCCTCGAGTAAGGGCCGATCAGCCCCAGCATTTT. This gives the protein CASSLDPRVRADQPQHF.

This clonotype was detected many times. This chain links TRBV28 with TRBJ2-7; tentatively, D is TRBD1 (6 bases). V was trimmed by 4 bases and J by 2 bases, leaving 9 bases between them. Per germline, CDR1 MDHEN and CDR2 SYDVKM. CDR3 size: 13 residues. The CDR3 is CASSSGQPYEQYF. CDR3 coding DNA: TGTGCCAGCAGTTCGGGACAACCCTACGAGCAGTACTTC.

In this sample, this clonotype turned up a few times. This sequence joins TRBV7-2 and TRBJ1-1; TRBD1 matches 7 bases. CDR3 length: 17 amino acids. Germline V CDR1 and CDR2: SGHTA, FQGNSA. Trimming cost V 1 base and J 7 bases; bases outside gene matches: 15. The CDR3 reads CASSLGDRRGRLIEAFF. The CDR3 DNA follows: TGTGCCAGCAGCTTAGGGGACAGACGGGGACGGCTCATTGAAGCTTTCTTT.

The chain employs TRBV28 and TRBJ2-5; 12 bases are a match to TRBD2. The length of the CDR3 is 19 residues. V lost 1 base and J lost 5; bases outside the gene matches: 14. Per the germline V gene, CDR1 is MDHEN and CDR2 is SYDVKM. CDR3 sequence reads: CASSLFGRLAGGPSETQYF. The CDR3 DNA is TGTGCCAGCAGTTTATTTGGTCGGCTAGCGGGAGGGCCCTCTGAGACCCAGTACTTC.

The chain is built from TRBV7-2 and TRBJ2-3; D gene uncertain. The CDR3 loop spans 15 amino acids. CDR1 and CDR2 from the germline V gene are SGHTA and FQGNSA. Trimming took 4 bases from V and 3 from J, leaving 14 bases between them. DNA of the CDR3: TGTGCCAGCAGCTGGGTCAGTGGGTTTACAGATACGCAGTATTTT. Protein product: CASSWVSGFTDTQYF.

The gene calls are TRBV5-1 and TRBJ2-2; 8 bases are shared with TRBD1. Trimming at V came to 4 bases and at J to 2 bases, leaving 7 bases not matched to a gene. This CDR3 spans 16 amino acids. Germline CDR1 reads SGHRS; CDR2 reads YFSETQ. The CDR3, as DNA: TGCGCCAGCAGCCCCCGGGACAGGAGTAACACCGGGGAGCTGTTTTTT. Residues: CASSPRDRSNTGELFF.

This clonotype was seen many times. This sequence joins TRBV7-9 and TRBJ2-7; D possibly corresponds to TRBD2 (5 bases). Germline lookup yields CDR1 SEHNR and CDR2 FQNEAQ (reference sequence). Trimming left V 1 base short and J 1 base short, with 17 bases between. This CDR3 has 17 residues. CDR3 residues: CASSLEGRSTGSYEQYF. As DNA, the CDR3 is TGTGCCAGCAGCTTAGAGGGCAGGTCGACGGGGTCCTACGAGCAGTACTTC.

This clonotype appeared a few times. V usage is TRBV6-1 and J usage is TRBJ2-7, with 10 bases identical to TRBD1. Germline CDR1 reads MNHNS; CDR2 reads SASEGT. The CDR3 spans 16 residues. Trimming took 8 bases from V and 0 from J; bases not matched to a gene: 10. CDR3 sequence reads: CASGPVDRGFSYEQYF. DNA of the CDR3: TGTGCCAGCGGCCCGGTGGACAGGGGGTTCTCCTACGAGCAGTACTTC.

The table lists this clonotype with a few counts. A much more abundant neighbour one base away suggests this may be a read error. The genes are TRBV11-2 and TRBJ2-3, with 10 positions matching TRBD2. This CDR3 is built from 17 residues. Germline CDR1 reads SGHAT; CDR2 reads FQNNGV. V dropped 1 base and J dropped 2; count of bases not matched to a gene: 6. This CDR3 reads CASSLAQTSGSTDTQYF. The CDR3 coding sequence is TGTGCCAGCAGCTTAGCCCAGACTAGCGGGTCCACAGATACGCAGTATTTT.

In its sample, this clonotype was seen many times. This sequence joins TRBV28 and TRBJ2-1; 10 bases match TRBD2. Germline CDR1 and CDR2: MDHEN and SYDVKM. Trimming removed 5 bases from V and 6 bases from J; junction bases left unmatched: 10. This CDR3 contains 16 residues. The CDR3 DNA sequence: TGTGCCAGCAGTCTCAGCGGGAGGGCCTTAGTCAATGAGCAGTTCTTC. Its protein product is CASSLSGRALVNEQFF.

This clonotype came up a few times. The V gene is TRBV7-6, the J gene TRBJ2-7; 8 bases line up with TRBD2. This CDR3 comprises 15 residues. J lost 2 bases, V lost 0 bases, and 3 bases had no gene match. The germline CDR1 and CDR2 sequences are SGHVS and FNYEAQ. Written as DNA, the CDR3 is TGTGCCAGCAGCTTAGCGGCGGGGGGCCCCTACGAGCAGTACTTC. Its protein is CASSLAAGGPYEQYF.

This clonotype came up many times. V is TRBV18 and J is TRBJ2-3, with TRBD2 matching 8 bases. The germline V gene encodes CDR1 KGHSH and CDR2 LQKENI. This CDR3 contains 15 residues. With 3 bases clipped from V and 2 bases from J, the junction kept 4 bases outside the gene matches. The CDR3 DNA sequence: TGTGCCAGCTCACCTATAGCGGGGATCACAGATACGCAGTATTTT. This gives the protein CASSPIAGITDTQYF.

This chain uses TRBV19 with TRBJ1-2, with a weak D call TRBD1 (5 bases). V was pared by 5 bases and J by 0 bases, with 16 bases between. Germline V lookup: CDR1 LNHDA, CDR2 SQIVND (reference sequence). CDR3 length equals 16 residues. The CDR3 nucleotides read TGTGCCAGTAGTGCGCTGGGGCAGGACTCTAACTATGGCTACACCTTC. Translation: CASSALGQDSNYGYTF.

This chain joins TRBV28 and TRBJ2-7; TRBD2 aligns across 7 bases. V lost 3 bases and J lost 6; bases outside the gene matches: 14. The length of the CDR3 is 16 residues. Germline CDR1 is MDHEN and CDR2 is SYDVKM. The CDR3 DNA reads as TGTGCCAGCAGTTTCCACCTAGGAGCGGGGACCTTCGAGCAGTACTTC. Translated: CASSFHLGAGTFEQYF.

This clonotype was recorded at least ten times. This chain connects TRBV5-8 to TRBJ2-3; D perhaps matches TRBD2 (6 bases). The germline V gene encodes CDR1 SGHTS and CDR2 YDEGEE. The CDR3 is 14 amino acids. V was shortened by 2 bases and J by 8 bases, with 15 bases between the two germline ends. The CDR3 nucleotides are TGTGCCAGCAGCTTAGGGACTGGCCCGACTACGCAGTATTTT. It translates to CASSLGTGPTTQYF.